This TCR beta chain was recovered during a study of T cell responses to AZD1222 COVID-19 vaccine. Study results and limitations: Most donors were white British, females outnumbered males, and clonal diversity was possibly underestimated. Of spike-specific TCRs, nearly half reportedly target regions left unmutated in variants. With dominance at 160-218 and 743-854, vaccine-associated CD4 TCRs spanned spike.

As for this clone: Its antigen remains unidentified.

The germline gives CDR1 MNHNS, CDR2 SASEGT. V dropped 3 bases and J dropped 5; count of bases not matched to a gene: 7. The CDR3 has 16 residues. Sequencing used immunoSEQ multiplex PCR; TCRdb keeps in-frame clones, though not all of them. Here the sample spans more than 110,000 clones, 80% to 95% being singletons. This sequence joins TRBV6-1 and TRBJ2-1, with TRBD2 identical over 10 bases. The TCR comes from an adult in good health. Source: peripheral blood, taken on day 0 of AZD1222 vaccination. This CDR3 is CASSDVGTSANNEQFF. For the CDR3, the DNA is TGTGCCAGCAGTGATGTCGGGACTAGCGCCAACAATGAGCAGTTCTTC.